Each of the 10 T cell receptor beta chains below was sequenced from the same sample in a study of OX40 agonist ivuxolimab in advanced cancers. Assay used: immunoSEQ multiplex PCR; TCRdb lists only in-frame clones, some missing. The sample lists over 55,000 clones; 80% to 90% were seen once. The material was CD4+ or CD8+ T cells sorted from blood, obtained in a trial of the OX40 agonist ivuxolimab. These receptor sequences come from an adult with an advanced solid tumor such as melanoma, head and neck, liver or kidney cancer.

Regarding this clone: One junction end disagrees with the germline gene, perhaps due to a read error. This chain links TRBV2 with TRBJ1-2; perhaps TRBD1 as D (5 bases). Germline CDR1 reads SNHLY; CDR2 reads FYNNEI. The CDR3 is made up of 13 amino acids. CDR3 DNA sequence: TGTGCCAGCAGTGAAGATCGGGACTACGGCTACACCTTC. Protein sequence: CASSEDRDYGYTF.

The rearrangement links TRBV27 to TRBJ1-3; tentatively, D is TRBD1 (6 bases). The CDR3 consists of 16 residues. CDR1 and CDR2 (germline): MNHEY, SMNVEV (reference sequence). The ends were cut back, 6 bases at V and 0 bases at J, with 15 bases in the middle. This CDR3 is CASRQTGRLSGNTIYF. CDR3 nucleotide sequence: TGTGCCAGCAGACAGACAGGTCGACTCTCTGGAAACACCATATATTTT.

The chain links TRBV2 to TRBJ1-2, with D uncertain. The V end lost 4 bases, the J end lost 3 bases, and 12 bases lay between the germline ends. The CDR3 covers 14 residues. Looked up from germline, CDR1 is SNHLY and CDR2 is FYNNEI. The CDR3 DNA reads TGTGCCAGCAGTGCGGGGTTAGAGGACTATGGCTACACCTTC. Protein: CASSAGLEDYGYTF.

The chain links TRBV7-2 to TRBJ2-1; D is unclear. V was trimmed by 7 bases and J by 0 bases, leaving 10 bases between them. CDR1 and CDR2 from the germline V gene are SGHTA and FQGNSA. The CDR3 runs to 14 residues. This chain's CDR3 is CASMRFGSYNEQFF. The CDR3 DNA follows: TGTGCCAGCATGCGCTTCGGCTCCTACAATGAGCAGTTCTTC.

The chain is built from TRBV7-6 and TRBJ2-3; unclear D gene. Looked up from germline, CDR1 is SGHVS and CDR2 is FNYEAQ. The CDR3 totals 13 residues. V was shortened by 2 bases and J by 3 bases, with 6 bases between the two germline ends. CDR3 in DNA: TGTGCCAGCAGCTTATTCGGGACAGATACGCAGTATTTT. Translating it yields CASSLFGTDTQYF.

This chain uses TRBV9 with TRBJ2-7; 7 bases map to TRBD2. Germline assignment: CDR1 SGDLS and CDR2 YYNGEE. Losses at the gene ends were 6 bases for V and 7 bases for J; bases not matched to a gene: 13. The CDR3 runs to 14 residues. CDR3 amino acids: CASTPRGGAEEQYF. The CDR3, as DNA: TGTGCCAGCACCCCGAGGGGAGGGGCTGAAGAGCAGTACTTC.

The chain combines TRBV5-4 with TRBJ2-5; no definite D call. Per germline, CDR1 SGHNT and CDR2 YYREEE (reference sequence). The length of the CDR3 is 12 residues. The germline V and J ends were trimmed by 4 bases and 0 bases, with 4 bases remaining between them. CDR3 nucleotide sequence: TGTGCCAGCAGCCGGTACCAAGAGACCCAGTACTTC. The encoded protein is CASSRYQETQYF.

The CDR3 nucleotides are TGTGCCAGTACCGAGGAAGCTGGGGCCAACGTCCTGACTTTC. This translates into CASTEEAGANVLTF. The chain carries TRBV2 and TRBJ2-6; D is unclear. The germline V gene has CDR1 SNHLY and CDR2 FYNNEI. This CDR3 is 14 amino acids long. V was cut by 9 bases and J by 2 bases, with 11 bases left in between.

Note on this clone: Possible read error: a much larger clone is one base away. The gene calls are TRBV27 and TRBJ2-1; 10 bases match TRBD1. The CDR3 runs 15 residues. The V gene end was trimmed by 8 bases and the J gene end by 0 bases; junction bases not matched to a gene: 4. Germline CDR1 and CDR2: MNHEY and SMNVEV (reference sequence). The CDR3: CASSRDRGSYNEQFF. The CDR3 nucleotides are TGTGCCAGCTCACGGGACAGGGGCTCCTACAATGAGCAGTTCTTC.

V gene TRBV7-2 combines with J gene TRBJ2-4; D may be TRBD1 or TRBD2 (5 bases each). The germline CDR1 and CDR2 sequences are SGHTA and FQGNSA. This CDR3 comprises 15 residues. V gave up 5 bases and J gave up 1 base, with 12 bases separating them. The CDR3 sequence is CASSAQWGAKNIQYF. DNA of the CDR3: TGTGCCAGCAGCGCCCAGTGGGGGGCCAAAAACATTCAGTACTTC.